The next 3 T cell receptor beta chains were all read from a single sample in a study of T cells after yellow fever vaccination. From the 5' RACE reads, TCRdb called clonotypes with MiXCR, one entry per CDR3 protein. The sample has fewer than 350,000 distinct CDR3 sequences, 3% to 4.5% seen once. Sequences were derived from PBMCs, sampled on the day of the yellow fever booster vaccination. These receptor sequences come from a man between 18 and 29 years old who received the YFV17D yellow fever vaccine.

This clonotype was found many times. The chain is built from TRBV7-2 and TRBJ2-3, with TRBD2 identical over 12 bases. Per the germline V gene, CDR1 is SGHTA and CDR2 is FQGNSA. The CDR3 runs to 16 residues. Trimming cost V 5 bases and J 4 bases; bases outside gene matches: 7. The CDR3, as DNA: TGTGCCAGCAGCCGGACCTCTAGCGGGGGGGCAGATACGCAGTATTTT. Translating it yields CASSRTSSGGADTQYF.

The chain recombines TRBV7-2 with TRBJ2-3; the match to TRBD2 covers 11 bases. Germline CDR1 is SGHTA and CDR2 is FQGNSA. V dropped 1 base and J dropped 10; count of bases not matched to a gene: 7. CDR3 length equals 15 residues. The CDR3 DNA follows: TGTGCCAGCAGCTTAGGCCCGGGACTAGCGGAGCCGCAGTATTTT. This translates into CASSLGPGLAEPQYF.

This clonotype occurred many times. The chain has TRBV5-4 and TRBJ2-1, with no clear D. This CDR3 has 14 amino acids. Germline V gene sequence: CDR1 SGHNT, CDR2 YYREEE (reference sequence). Trimming pared 5 bases from V and 7 bases from J, leaving 16 bases between. CDR3 residues: CASRRFGFLNEQFF. The DNA of the CDR3 is TGTGCCAGCAGGCGGTTTGGCTTTCTAAATGAGCAGTTCTTC.